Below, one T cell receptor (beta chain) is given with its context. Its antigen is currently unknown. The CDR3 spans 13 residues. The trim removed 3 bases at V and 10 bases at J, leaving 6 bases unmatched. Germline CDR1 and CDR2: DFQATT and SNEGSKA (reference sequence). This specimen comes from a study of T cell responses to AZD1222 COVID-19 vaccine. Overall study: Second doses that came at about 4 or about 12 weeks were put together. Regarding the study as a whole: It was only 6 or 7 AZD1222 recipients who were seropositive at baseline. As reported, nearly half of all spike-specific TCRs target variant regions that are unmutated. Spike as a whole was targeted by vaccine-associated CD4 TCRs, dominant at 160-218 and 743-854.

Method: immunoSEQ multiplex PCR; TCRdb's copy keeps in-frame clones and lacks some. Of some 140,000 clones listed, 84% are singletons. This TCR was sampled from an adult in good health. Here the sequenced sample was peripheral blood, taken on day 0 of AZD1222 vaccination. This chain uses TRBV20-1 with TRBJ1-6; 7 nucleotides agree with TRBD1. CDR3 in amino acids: CSASSGGGSPLHF. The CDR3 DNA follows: TGCAGTGCTAGTTCAGGGGGAGGCTCACCCCTCCACTTT.